This T cell receptor (beta chain) was observed in a study of CD8+ T cells in alopecia areata. Extracted RNA was reverse transcribed, and the resulting cDNA served as sequencing template. Sequencing was performed with immunoSEQ multiplex PCR; in TCRdb, only in-frame clones are kept and a portion is missing. This sample has 210,000 or so clones, with approximately 67% found just once. Documented treatment: oral pan-JAK inhibitor, 5-10 mg twice daily. V gave up 3 bases and J gave up 7 bases, with 7 bases separating them. Germline CDR1 LNHDA, CDR2 SQIVND (reference sequence). The CDR3 totals 12 residues. The chain has TRBV19 and TRBJ1-5; D is unresolved. This clonotype originated in a human donor with alopecia areata. The source material was CD4+ T cells sorted from blood, sampled around week 42, from a patient treated with tofacitinib. CDR3 nucleotide sequence: TGTGCCAGTAGTATCCCTCGACAGCCCCAGCATTTT. Amino acids: CASSIPRQPQHF.